The rows below give T cell receptor beta chains drawn from one sample of a study of T cell responses to AZD1222 COVID-19 vaccine. The method was immunoSEQ multiplex PCR; TCRdb's version includes in-frame clones alone and lacks a portion of them. The top ten hold approximately 7.7% of the sample, which has roughly 200,000 clones, around 90% seen once. The source was peripheral blood, collected on day 0 of AZD1222 vaccination. All receptors derive from an adult in good health. Each CDR3 is given with its conserved first and last residue. D genes are given only for firm matches. Only part of the rows carry a size: once, few, many, or a class if the clone is expanded.

J: TRBJ1-1; size: once; V: TRBV9; D: NA; CDR3: CASSPTHTFRGTEAFF; DNA: TGTGCCAGCAGCCCTACCCACACCTTTAGGGGCACTGAAGCTTTCTTT
J: TRBJ1-4; size: NA; V: TRBV28; D: NA; CDR3: CASSLWQGWEKLFF; DNA: TGTGCCAGCAGTTTGTGGCAGGGTTGGGAAAAACTGTTTTTT
J: TRBJ1-5; size: once; V: TRBV5-6; D: NA; CDR3: CASSWRTNQPQHF; DNA: TGTGCCAGCAGCTGGCGTACCAATCAGCCCCAGCATTTT
J: TRBJ1-2; size: NA; V: TRBV5-4; D: TRBD1; CDR3: CASSAGQESYGYTF; DNA: TGTGCCAGCAGCGCGGGACAGGAAAGCTATGGCTACACCTTC
J: TRBJ1-5; size: NA; V: TRBV28; D: NA; CDR3: CASSYTGRNQPQHF; DNA: TGTGCCAGCAGTTATACAGGGCGCAATCAGCCCCAGCATTTT
J: TRBJ1-5; size: NA; V: TRBV19; D: NA; CDR3: CASSLRTASAVYSNQPQHF; DNA: TGTGCCAGTAGTCTCAGGACAGCGTCAGCCGTTTATAGCAATCAGCCCCAGCATTTT
J: TRBJ1-1; size: once; V: TRBV6-1; D: NA; CDR3: CASSEVLGTEAFF; DNA: TGTGCCAGCAGTGAAGTCTTAGGGACTGAAGCTTTCTTT
J: TRBJ1-2; size: NA; V: TRBV5-1; D: TRBD1; CDR3: CASSLTGGVVDYGYTF; DNA: TGCGCCAGCAGCTTGACAGGGGGAGTTGTAGACTATGGCTACACCTTC
J: TRBJ2-7; size: once; V: TRBV5-1; D: NA; CDR3: CASSSTSVWEQYF; DNA: TGCGCCAGCAGCTCCACTAGTGTCTGGGAGCAGTACTTC
J: TRBJ2-3; size: NA; V: TRBV28; D: NA; CDR3: CASSPAGQGADTQYF; DNA: TGTGCCAGCAGCCCCGCGGGTCAGGGCGCAGATACGCAGTATTTT
J: TRBJ2-7; size: NA; V: TRBV20-1; D: NA; CDR3: CSAPFTYEQYF; DNA: TGCAGTGCTCCTTTTACCTACGAGCAGTACTTC
J: TRBJ2-1; size: NA; V: TRBV9; D: NA; CDR3: CASSPYEYNEQFF; DNA: TGTGCCAGCAGCCCCTACGAATACAATGAGCAGTTCTTC
J: TRBJ1-2; size: NA; V: TRBV7-9; D: NA; CDR3: CASSPLRGSNYGYTF; DNA: TGTGCCAGCAGCCCTCTCCGCGGTTCTAACTATGGCTACACCTTC
J: TRBJ1-3; size: NA; V: TRBV7-9; D: NA; CDR3: CASSLKPLSGNTIYF; DNA: TGTGCCAGCAGCTTAAAGCCGCTCTCTGGAAACACCATATATTTT
J: TRBJ1-2; size: few; V: TRBV2; D: NA; CDR3: CASSEAVRGADGYTF; DNA: TGTGCCAGCAGTGAAGCAGTGCGGGGGGCCGATGGCTACACCTTC
J: TRBJ2-5; size: NA; V: TRBV30; D: TRBD1; CDR3: CAWSGLRGRKTQYF; DNA: TGTGCCTGGAGTGGTCTCAGGGGGCGAAAGACCCAGTACTTC
J: TRBJ1-2; size: NA; V: TRBV6-5; D: NA; CDR3: CASSYSGRGQTYGYTF; DNA: TGTGCCAGCAGTTATTCTGGTCGCGGCCAGACGTATGGCTACACCTTC
J: TRBJ1-2; size: NA; V: TRBV9; D: TRBD1; CDR3: CASSETGGAGYGYTF; DNA: TGTGCCAGCAGCGAAACAGGGGGCGCAGGCTATGGCTACACCTTC
J: TRBJ2-7; size: NA; V: TRBV4-2; D: NA; CDR3: CASSQDFSYEQYF; DNA: TGTGCCAGCAGCCAAGACTTCTCCTACGAGCAGTACTTC
J: TRBJ2-7; size: NA; V: TRBV19; D: NA; CDR3: CASSTSLTSSATTYEQYF; DNA: TGTGCCAGTAGTACCTCCCTGACCTCGAGCGCCACTACCTACGAGCAGTACTTC
J: TRBJ2-5; size: few; V: TRBV4-1; D: NA; CDR3: CASSPQGQETQYF; DNA: TGCGCCAGCAGCCCCCAGGGACAAGAGACCCAGTACTTC
J: TRBJ1-2; size: NA; V: TRBV7-9; D: NA; CDR3: CASSHLLGPLNGYTF; DNA: TGTGCCAGCAGCCACCTCCTCGGTCCTCTTAATGGCTACACCTTC
J: TRBJ1-2; size: few; V: TRBV5-1; D: NA; CDR3: CASSLAEGVYGYTF; DNA: TGCGCCAGCAGCTTGGCCGAAGGCGTCTATGGCTACACCTTC
J: TRBJ2-7; size: NA; V: TRBV4-1; D: NA; CDR3: CASSQYEKAYEQYF; DNA: TGCGCCAGCAGCCAATATGAAAAGGCTTACGAGCAGTACTTC
J: TRBJ1-2; size: NA; V: TRBV4-3; D: TRBD1; CDR3: CASSQTAGLSRDRAYGYTF; DNA: TGCGCCAGCAGCCAAACCGCTGGACTTTCCCGGGACAGAGCATATGGCTACACCTTC
J: TRBJ1-1; size: NA; V: TRBV7-3; D: NA; CDR3: CASNHDEAFF; DNA: TGTGCCAGCAACCACGATGAAGCTTTCTTT
J: TRBJ1-2; size: NA; V: TRBV18; D: NA; CDR3: CASSLNQAADYGYTF; DNA: TGTGCCAGCTCACTGAACCAGGCTGCGGACTATGGCTACACCTTC
J: TRBJ1-4; size: NA; V: TRBV3-1/TRBV3-2; D: TRBD1; CDR3: CASSAFQQGGSEKLFF; DNA: TGTGCCAGCAGCGCATTCCAACAGGGGGGGAGTGAAAAACTGTTTTTT
J: TRBJ1-2; size: NA; V: TRBV27; D: TRBD1; CDR3: CASSRPGQGEDGYTF; DNA: TGTGCCAGCAGCAGGCCGGGACAGGGGGAGGACGGCTACACCTTC
J: TRBJ1-2; size: NA; V: TRBV9; D: NA; CDR3: CASSVDGAGNGYTF; DNA: TGTGCCAGCAGCGTAGACGGGGCAGGGAATGGCTACACCTTC
J: TRBJ2-3; size: NA; V: TRBV19; D: NA; CDR3: CASGGRGADTQYF; DNA: TGTGCCAGCGGAGGTAGGGGGGCGGATACGCAGTATTTT
J: TRBJ1-4; size: NA; V: TRBV28; D: NA; CDR3: CASSLRGWGEKLFF; DNA: TGTGCCAGCAGTCTGAGGGGGTGGGGTGAAAAACTGTTTTTT
J: TRBJ2-3; size: NA; V: TRBV6-4; D: TRBD2; CDR3: CASSPGLAEGTDTQYF; DNA: TGTGCCAGCAGTCCTGGACTAGCGGAGGGCACAGATACGCAGTATTTT
J: TRBJ1-4; size: NA; V: TRBV6-2/TRBV6-3; D: NA; CDR3: CASSQGGWGNEKLFF; DNA: TGTGCCAGCAGCCAAGGAGGCTGGGGTAATGAAAAACTGTTTTTT
J: TRBJ1-1; size: NA; V: TRBV30; D: NA; CDR3: CAWSVRTVEAFF; DNA: TGTGCCTGGAGTGTAAGGACAGTTGAAGCTTTCTTT
J: TRBJ2-3; size: NA; V: TRBV5-6; D: TRBD1; CDR3: CASSVQGATDTQYF; DNA: TGTGCCAGCAGCGTACAGGGGGCGACAGATACGCAGTATTTT
J: TRBJ2-3; size: NA; V: TRBV4-1; D: NA; CDR3: CASSQEFDSEGDTQYF; DNA: TGCGCCAGCAGCCAAGAATTTGACTCGGAGGGAGATACGCAGTATTTT
J: TRBJ2-5; size: NA; V: TRBV3-1/TRBV3-2; D: TRBD2; CDR3: CASSRSGGPSETQYF; DNA: TGTGCCAGCAGCCGTAGCGGGGGGCCTTCCGAGACCCAGTACTTC
J: TRBJ2-5; size: NA; V: TRBV28; D: NA; CDR3: CASSFNRGQETQYF; DNA: TGTGCCAGCAGTTTTAATCGGGGGCAAGAGACCCAGTACTTC
J: TRBJ1-1; size: NA; V: TRBV30; D: NA; CDR3: CAGGLMNTEAFF; DNA: TGTGCCGGGGGACTCATGAACACTGAAGCTTTCTTT
J: TRBJ2-7; size: NA; V: TRBV7-9; D: NA; CDR3: CASSPFRDEQYF; DNA: TGTGCCAGCAGCCCCTTTCGGGACGAGCAGTACTTC
J: TRBJ2-7; size: once; V: TRBV29-1; D: NA; CDR3: CSVEQVYEQYF; DNA: TGCAGCGTTGAACAGGTTTACGAGCAGTACTTC
J: TRBJ2-7; size: NA; V: TRBV7-8; D: NA; CDR3: CASSPGASYYEQYF; DNA: TGTGCCAGCAGCCCAGGGGCCAGTTACTACGAGCAGTACTTC
J: TRBJ2-3; size: NA; V: TRBV30; D: NA; CDR3: CAWSGGEGTDTQYF; DNA: TGTGCCTGGAGTGGGGGAGAAGGCACAGATACGCAGTATTTT
J: TRBJ1-1; size: NA; V: TRBV19; D: NA; CDR3: CASSMYVQDTEAFF; DNA: TGTGCCAGTAGTATGTATGTGCAGGACACTGAAGCTTTCTTT
J: TRBJ1-2; size: NA; V: TRBV2; D: NA; CDR3: CASSTREYYGYTF; DNA: TGTGCCAGCAGTACCCGAGAATACTATGGCTACACCTTC
J: TRBJ1-5; size: NA; V: TRBV19; D: NA; CDR3: CASSIEAGQPQHF; DNA: TGTGCCAGTAGTATTGAGGCAGGTCAGCCCCAGCATTTT
J: TRBJ2-5; size: NA; V: TRBV7-6; D: NA; CDR3: CASSLNQRETQYF; DNA: TGTGCCAGCAGCTTGAACCAAAGAGAGACCCAGTACTTC
J: TRBJ2-1; size: NA; V: TRBV6-2/TRBV6-3; D: TRBD1; CDR3: CASSDGQGYNEQFF; DNA: TGTGCCAGCAGTGACGGACAGGGGTACAATGAGCAGTTCTTC
J: TRBJ2-1; size: NA; V: TRBV24-1; D: NA; CDR3: CATSKGVLGGNEQFF; DNA: TGTGCCACCAGTAAGGGGGTATTGGGTGGCAATGAGCAGTTCTTC
J: TRBJ1-5; size: NA; V: TRBV7-9; D: NA; CDR3: CASSTDSGGQPQHF; DNA: TGTGCCAGCAGCACGGACAGTGGGGGTCAGCCCCAGCATTTT
J: TRBJ2-7; size: once; V: TRBV21-1; D: NA; CDR3: CASSKGLGITYEQYF; DNA: TGTGCCAGCAGCAAAGGGTTAGGGATCACCTACGAGCAGTACTTC
J: TRBJ2-1; size: few; V: TRBV7-2; D: NA; CDR3: CASSLAAGDNEQFF; DNA: TGTGCCAGCAGCTTAGCAGCGGGTGACAATGAGCAGTTCTTC